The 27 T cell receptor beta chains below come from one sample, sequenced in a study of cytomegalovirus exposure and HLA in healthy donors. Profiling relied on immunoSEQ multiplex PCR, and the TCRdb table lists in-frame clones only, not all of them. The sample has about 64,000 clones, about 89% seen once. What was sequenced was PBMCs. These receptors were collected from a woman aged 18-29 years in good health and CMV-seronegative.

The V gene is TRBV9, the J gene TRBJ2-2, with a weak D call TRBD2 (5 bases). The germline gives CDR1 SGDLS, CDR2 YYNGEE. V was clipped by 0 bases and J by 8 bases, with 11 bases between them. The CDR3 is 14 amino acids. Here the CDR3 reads CASSVVVRGGELFF. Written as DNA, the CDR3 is TGTGCCAGCAGCGTAGTAGTCCGAGGGGGGGAGCTGTTTTTT.

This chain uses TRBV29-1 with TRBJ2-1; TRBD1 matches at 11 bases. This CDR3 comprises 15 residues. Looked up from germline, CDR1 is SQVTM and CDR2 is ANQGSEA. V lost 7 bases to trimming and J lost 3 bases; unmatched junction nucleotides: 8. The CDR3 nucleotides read TGCAGCGGGAAAACCGGGACAGGGGGCTACAATGAGCAGTTCTTC. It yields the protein CSGKTGTGGYNEQFF.

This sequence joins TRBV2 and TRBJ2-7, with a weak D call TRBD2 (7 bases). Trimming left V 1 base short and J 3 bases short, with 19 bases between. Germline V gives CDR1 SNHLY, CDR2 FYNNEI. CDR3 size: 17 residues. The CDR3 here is CASSEGGLAVYYYEQYF. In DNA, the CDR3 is TGTGCCAGCAGTGAAGGGGGGCTAGCGGTGTACTACTACGAGCAGTACTTC.

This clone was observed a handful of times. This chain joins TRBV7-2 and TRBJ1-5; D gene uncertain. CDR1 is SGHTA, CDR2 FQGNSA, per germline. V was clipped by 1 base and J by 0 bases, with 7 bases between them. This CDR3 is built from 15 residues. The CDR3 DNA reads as TGTGCCAGCAGCTTAGACCAGTCTAGCAATCAGCCCCAGCATTTT. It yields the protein CASSLDQSSNQPQHF.

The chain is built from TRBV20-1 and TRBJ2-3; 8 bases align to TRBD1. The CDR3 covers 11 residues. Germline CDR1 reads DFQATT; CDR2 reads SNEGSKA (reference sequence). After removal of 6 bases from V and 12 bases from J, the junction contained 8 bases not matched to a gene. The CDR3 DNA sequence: TGCAGTGCCACCGACAGGGGCCCTCAGTATTTT. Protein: CSATDRGPQYF.

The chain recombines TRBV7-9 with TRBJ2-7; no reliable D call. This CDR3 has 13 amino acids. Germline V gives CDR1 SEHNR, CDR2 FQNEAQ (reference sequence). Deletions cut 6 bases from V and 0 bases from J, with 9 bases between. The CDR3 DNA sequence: TGTGCCAGCAGAACTGAGAACTCCTACGAGCAGTACTTC. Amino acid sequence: CASRTENSYEQYF.

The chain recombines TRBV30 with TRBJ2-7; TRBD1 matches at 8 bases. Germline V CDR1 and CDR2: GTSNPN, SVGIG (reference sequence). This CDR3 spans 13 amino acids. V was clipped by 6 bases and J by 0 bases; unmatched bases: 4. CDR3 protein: CACRTGSSYEQYF. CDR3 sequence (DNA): TGTGCCTGCCGGACAGGGTCCTCCTACGAGCAGTACTTC.

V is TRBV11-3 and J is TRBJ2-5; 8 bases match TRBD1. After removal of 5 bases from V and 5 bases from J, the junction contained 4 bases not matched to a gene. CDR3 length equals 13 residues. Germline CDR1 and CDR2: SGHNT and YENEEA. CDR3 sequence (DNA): TGTGCCAGCAGCAAACGGACAGGGGAGACCCAGTACTTC. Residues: CASSKRTGETQYF.

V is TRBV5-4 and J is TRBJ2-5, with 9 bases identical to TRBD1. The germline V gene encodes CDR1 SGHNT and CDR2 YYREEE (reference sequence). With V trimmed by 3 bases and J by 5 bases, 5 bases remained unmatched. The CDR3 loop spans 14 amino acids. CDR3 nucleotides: TGTGCCAGCAGCTACAGGGACAGGGAGGAGACCCAGTACTTC. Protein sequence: CASSYRDREETQYF.

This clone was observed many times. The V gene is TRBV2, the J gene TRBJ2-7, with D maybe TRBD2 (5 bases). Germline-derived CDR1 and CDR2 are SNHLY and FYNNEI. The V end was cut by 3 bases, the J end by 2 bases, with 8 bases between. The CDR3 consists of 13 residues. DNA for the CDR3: TGTGCCAGCAGTGAGGGAGTTGCCTACGAGCAGTACTTC. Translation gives CASSEGVAYEQYF.

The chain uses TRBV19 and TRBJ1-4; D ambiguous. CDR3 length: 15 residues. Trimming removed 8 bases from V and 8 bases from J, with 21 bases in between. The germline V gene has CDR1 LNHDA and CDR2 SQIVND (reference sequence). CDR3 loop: CASATDRRWREKLFF. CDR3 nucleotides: TGTGCCAGTGCAACCGATCGGAGGTGGAGGGAAAAACTGTTTTTT.

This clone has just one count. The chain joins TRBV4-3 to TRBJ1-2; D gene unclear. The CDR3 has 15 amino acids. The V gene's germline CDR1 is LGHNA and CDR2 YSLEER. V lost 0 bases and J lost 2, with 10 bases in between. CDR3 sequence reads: CASSQDGEGNYGYTF. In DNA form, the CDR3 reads TGCGCCAGCAGCCAAGATGGGGAGGGAAACTATGGCTACACCTTC.

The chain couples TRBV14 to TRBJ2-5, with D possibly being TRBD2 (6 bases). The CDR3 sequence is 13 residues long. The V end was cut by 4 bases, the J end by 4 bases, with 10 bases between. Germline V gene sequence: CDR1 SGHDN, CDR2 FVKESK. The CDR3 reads CASSLRLGETQYF. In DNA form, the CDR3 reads TGTGCCAGCAGCCTTAGACTAGGAGAGACCCAGTACTTC. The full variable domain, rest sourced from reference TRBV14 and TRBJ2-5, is EAGVTQFPSHSVIEKGQTVTLRCDPISGHDNLYWYRRVMGKEIKFLLHFVKESKQDESGMPNNRFLAERTGGTYSTLKVQPAELEDSGVYFCASSLRLGETQYFGPGTRLLVL.

The CDR3 region is CASSLVFRGQAKSGEYF. CDR3 nucleotide sequence: TGTGCCAGCAGTTTGGTATTTCGGGGACAGGCCAAATCAGGGGAGTACTTC. The rearrangement uses TRBV28 and TRBJ2-7, with 8 positions matching TRBD1. V was pared by 3 bases and J by 11 bases, with 21 bases of the junction left unmatched. In germline, CDR1 is MDHEN, CDR2 SYDVKM. The CDR3 is 17 residues long. Drawing the rest from reference TRBV28 and TRBJ2-7, the complete variable domain is DVKVTQSSRYLVKRTGEKVFLECVQDMDHENMFWYRQDPGLGLRLIYFSYDVKMKEKGDIPEGYSVSREKKERFSLILESASTNQTSMYLCASSLVFRGQAKSGEYFGPGTRLTVT.

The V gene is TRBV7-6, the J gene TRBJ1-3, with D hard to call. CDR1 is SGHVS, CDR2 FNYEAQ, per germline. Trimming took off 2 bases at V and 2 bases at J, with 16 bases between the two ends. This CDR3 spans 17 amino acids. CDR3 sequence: CASSLNPLSNPGNTIYF. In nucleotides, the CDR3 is TGTGCCAGCAGCTTAAACCCCCTCTCTAACCCTGGAAACACCATATATTTT. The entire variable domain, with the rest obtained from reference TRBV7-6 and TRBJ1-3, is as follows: GAGVSQSPRYKVTKRGQDVALRCDPISGHVSLYWYRQALGQGPEFLTYFNYEAQQDKSGLPNDRFSAERPEGSISTLTIQRTEQRDSAMYRCASSLNPLSNPGNTIYFGEGSWLTVV.

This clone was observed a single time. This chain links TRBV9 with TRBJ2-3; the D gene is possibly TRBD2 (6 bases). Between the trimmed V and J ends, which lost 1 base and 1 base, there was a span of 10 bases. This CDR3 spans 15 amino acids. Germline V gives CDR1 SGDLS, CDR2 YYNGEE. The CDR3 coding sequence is TGTGCCAGCAGCGTAATTGCTAGCGGCACAGATACGCAGTATTTT. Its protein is CASSVIASGTDTQYF. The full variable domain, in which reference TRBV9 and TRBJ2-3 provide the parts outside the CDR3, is DSGVTQTPKHLITATGQRVTLRCSPRSGDLSVYWYQQSLDQGLQFLIQYYNGEERAKGNILERFSAQQFPDLHSELNLSSLELGDSALYFCASSVIASGTDTQYFGPGTRLTVL.

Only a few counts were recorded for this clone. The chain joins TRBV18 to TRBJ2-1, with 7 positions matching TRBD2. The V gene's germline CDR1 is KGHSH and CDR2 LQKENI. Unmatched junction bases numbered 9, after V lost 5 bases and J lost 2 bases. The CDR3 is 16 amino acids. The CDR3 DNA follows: TGTGCCAGCTCAACACAAGCCGGGACTACCTACAATGAGCAGTTCTTC. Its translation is CASSTQAGTTYNEQFF.

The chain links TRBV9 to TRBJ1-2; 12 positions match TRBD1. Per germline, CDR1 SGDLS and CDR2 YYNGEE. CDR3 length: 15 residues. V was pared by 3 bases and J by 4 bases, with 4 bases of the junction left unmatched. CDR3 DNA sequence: TGTGCCAGCAGCGCGGGACAGGGGGCGTTCTATGGCTACACCTTC. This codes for CASSAGQGAFYGYTF.

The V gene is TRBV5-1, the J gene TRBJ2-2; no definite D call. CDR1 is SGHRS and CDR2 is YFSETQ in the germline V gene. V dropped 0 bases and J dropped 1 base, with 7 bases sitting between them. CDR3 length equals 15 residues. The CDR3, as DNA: TGCGCCAGCAGCTTGGGTTCACTGAACACCGGGGAGCTGTTTTTT. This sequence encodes CASSLGSLNTGELFF.

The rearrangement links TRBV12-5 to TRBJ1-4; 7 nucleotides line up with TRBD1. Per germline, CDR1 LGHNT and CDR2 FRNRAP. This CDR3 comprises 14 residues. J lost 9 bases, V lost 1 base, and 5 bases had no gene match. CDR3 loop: CASGLAGTVQKLFF. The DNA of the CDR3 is TGTGCTAGTGGTTTGGCCGGGACAGTGCAAAAACTGTTTTTT.

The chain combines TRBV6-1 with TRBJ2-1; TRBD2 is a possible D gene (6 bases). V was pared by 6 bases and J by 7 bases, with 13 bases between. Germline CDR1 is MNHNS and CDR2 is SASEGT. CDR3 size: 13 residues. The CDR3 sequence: CASRPGLQNEQFF. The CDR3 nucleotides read TGTGCCAGCAGACCGGGACTTCAGAATGAGCAGTTCTTC.

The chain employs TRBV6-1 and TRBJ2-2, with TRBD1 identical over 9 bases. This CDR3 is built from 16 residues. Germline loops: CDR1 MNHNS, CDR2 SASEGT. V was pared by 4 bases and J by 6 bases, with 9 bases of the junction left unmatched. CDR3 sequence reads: CASSGQGGGGSGELFF. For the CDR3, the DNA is TGTGCCAGCAGTGGACAGGGGGGCGGCGGGTCCGGGGAGCTGTTTTTT.

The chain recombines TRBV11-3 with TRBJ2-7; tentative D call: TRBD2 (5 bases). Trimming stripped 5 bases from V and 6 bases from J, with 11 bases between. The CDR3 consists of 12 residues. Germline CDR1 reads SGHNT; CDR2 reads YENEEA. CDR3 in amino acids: CASSHRRGEQYF. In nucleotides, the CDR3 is TGTGCCAGCAGCCATCGACGGGGCGAGCAGTACTTC. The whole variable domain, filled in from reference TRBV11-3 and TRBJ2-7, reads EAGVVQSPRYKIIEKKQPVAFWCNPISGHNTLYWYLQNLGQGPELLIRYENEEAVDDSQLPKDRFSAERLKGVDSTLKIQPAELGDSAVYLCASSHRRGEQYFGPGTRLTVT.

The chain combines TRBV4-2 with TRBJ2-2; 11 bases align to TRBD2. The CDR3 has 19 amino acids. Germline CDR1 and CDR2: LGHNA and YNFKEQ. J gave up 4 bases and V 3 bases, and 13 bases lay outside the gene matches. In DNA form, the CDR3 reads TGTGCCAGCAGCCACGCGATCGGACTAGCGGGTTCTACCACCGGGGAGCTGTTTTTT. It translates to CASSHAIGLAGSTTGELFF.

The CDR3 DNA follows: TGCGCCAGCAGCTGGGGGGGAGCGGGGTCGGGTTACGAGCAGTACTTC. Amino acids: CASSWGGAGSGYEQYF. The gene calls are TRBV5-1 and TRBJ2-7, with 7 bases fitting TRBD2. The CDR3 covers 16 residues. Looked up from germline, CDR1 is SGHRS and CDR2 is YFSETQ. V shed 3 bases, J shed 4 bases, and the junction held 13 bases outside the gene matches.

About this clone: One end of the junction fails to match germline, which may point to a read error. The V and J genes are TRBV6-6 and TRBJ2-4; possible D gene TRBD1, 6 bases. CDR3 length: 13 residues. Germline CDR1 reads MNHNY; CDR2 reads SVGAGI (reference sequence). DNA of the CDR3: TGTGCCAGCAGAGAGGGAACAGGGCGGGCCTGGTTCTTC. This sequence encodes CASREGTGRAWFF.

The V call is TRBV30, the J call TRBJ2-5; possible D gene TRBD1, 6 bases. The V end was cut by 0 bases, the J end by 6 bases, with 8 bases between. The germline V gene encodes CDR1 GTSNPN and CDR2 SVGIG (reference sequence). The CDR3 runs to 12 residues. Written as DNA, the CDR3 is TGTGCCTGGAGTGTACAGGGAAAGACCCAGTACTTC. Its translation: CAWSVQGKTQYF. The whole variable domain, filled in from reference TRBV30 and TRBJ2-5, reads SQTIHQWPATLVQPVGSPLSLECTVEGTSNPNLYWYRQAAGRGLQLLFYSVGIGQISSEVPQNLSASRPQDRQFILSSKKLLLSDSGFYLCAWSVQGKTQYFGPGTRLLVL.